The clone carrying this TCR beta chain was detected only a few times. Its specificity is not known. The CDR3 is made up of 13 amino acids. CDR1 is LNHDA, CDR2 SQIVND, per germline (reference sequence). Trimming took off 5 bases at V and 2 bases at J, with 8 bases between the two ends. Isolation of PBMCs was performed on roughly 9 ml fresh peripheral blood. This specimen belongs to a study of T cells in Graves' hyperthyroidism and ophthalmopathy. The overall study: It was at initial diagnosis, before any treatment, that peripheral blood was collected.

Regions amplified from RNA transcripts were the TCR beta CDR3 regions. Using the HTBI primer set, a first-round RT-PCR was run on the TCR CDR3. TCRdb redid the calling of the multiplex PCR reads with MiXCR, one entry per CDR3 protein. The table has 600,000 to 800,000 distinct CDR3 sequences, about 35% seen once. The study, taken as a whole, reports: In the analysis, a 13 V-J model separated ophthalmopathy from stable hyperthyroidism. It was a median 6.5 months before onset that the model predicted ophthalmopathy.

The clonotype was recovered from a woman in her 40s with Graves' hyperthyroidism. The rearrangement links TRBV19 to TRBJ2-3; D remains unclear. Sample: blood. The CDR3, as DNA: TGTGCCAGTAGTCCCCTGCTCACAGATACGCAGTATTTT. It yields the protein CASSPLLTDTQYF.